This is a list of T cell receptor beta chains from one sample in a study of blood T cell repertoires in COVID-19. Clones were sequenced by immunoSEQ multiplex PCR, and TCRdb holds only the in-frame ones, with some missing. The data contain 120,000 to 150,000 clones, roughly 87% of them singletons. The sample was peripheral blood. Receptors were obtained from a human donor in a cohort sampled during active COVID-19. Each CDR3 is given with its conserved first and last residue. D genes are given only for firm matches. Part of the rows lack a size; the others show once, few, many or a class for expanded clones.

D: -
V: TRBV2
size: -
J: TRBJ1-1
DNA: TGTGCCAGCACGGGACAAATGAACACTGAAGCTTTCTTT
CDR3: CASTGQMNTEAFF

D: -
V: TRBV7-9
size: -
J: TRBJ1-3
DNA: TGTGCCAGCAGCTTAGGGACAATCTCTGGAAACACCATATATTTT
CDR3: CASSLGTISGNTIYF

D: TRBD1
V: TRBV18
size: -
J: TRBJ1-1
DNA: TGTGCCAGCTCACCTCGACAGGGAGTCACTGAAGCTTTCTTT
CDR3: CASSPRQGVTEAFF

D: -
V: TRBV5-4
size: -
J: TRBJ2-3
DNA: TGTGCCAGCAGCCCTCAGCTAGCGACTAGCACAGATACGCAGTATTTT
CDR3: CASSPQLATSTDTQYF

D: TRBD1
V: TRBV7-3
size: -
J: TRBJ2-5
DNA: TGTGCCAGCAGCTACGGGACAGGGGGCGCTTCGTACTTC
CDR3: CASSYGTGGASYF

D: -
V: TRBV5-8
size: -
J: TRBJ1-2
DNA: TGTGCCAGCAGCTCCAGGGCCAGACTCCGATCTGACTATGGCTACACCTTC
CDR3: CASSSRARLRSDYGYTF

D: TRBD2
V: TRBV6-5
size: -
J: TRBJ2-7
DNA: TGTGCCAGCAGCCGGACCGGGGGGGCCGTCGACGAGCAGTACTTC
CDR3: CASSRTGGAVDEQYF

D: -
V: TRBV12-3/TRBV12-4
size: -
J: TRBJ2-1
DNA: TGTGCCGGCAGTTTACCGGAGGGGAATGAGCAGTTCTTC
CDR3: CAGSLPEGNEQFF

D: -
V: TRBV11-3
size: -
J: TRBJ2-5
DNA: TGTGCCAGCAGCGACACAAGGGGCAGAGAGACCCAGTACTTC
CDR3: CASSDTRGRETQYF

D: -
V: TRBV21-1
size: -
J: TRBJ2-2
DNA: TGTGCCAGCAGCAAAGGCGGACTAGCGGGGGGTAGCGGGGAGCTGTTTTTT
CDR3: CASSKGGLAGGSGELFF

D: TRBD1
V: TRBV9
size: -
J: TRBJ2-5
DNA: TGTGCCAGCAGCGTAGCCCTGACAGGGCCTTGGGAGACCCAGTACTTC
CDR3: CASSVALTGPWETQYF

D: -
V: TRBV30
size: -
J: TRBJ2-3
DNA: TGTGCCTGGAGTTGGGGGGGGGCGGCAGATACGCAGTATTTT
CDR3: CAWSWGGAADTQYF

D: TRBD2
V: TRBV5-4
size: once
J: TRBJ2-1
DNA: TGTGCCAGCAGCCCGGGACTAGCACTCTACAATGAGCAGTTCTTC
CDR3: CASSPGLALYNEQFF

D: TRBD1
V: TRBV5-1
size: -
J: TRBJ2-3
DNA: TGCGCCAGCAGCAACAAACTAACAGGGGGCACAGATACGCAGTATTTT
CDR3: CASSNKLTGGTDTQYF

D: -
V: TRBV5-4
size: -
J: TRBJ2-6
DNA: TGTGCCAGCAGGCTCGACAGTGCTGGGGCCAACGTCCTGACTTTC
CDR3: CASRLDSAGANVLTF

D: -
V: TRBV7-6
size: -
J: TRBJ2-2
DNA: TGTGCCAGCAGCTTAGTTCGCGGGGGGGAGCTGTTTTTT
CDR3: CASSLVRGGELFF

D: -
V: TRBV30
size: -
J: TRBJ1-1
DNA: TGTGCCTGGAAGGGGGAGTGGAGTGAAGCTTTCTTT
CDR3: CAWKGEWSEAFF

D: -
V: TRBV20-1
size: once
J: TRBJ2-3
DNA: TGCAGTGCTTTACAGGGAGATACGCAGTATTTT
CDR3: CSALQGDTQYF

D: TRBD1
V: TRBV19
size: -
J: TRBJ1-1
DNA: TGTGCCAGTACCCTCCGGACAGGGCACACTGAAGCTTTCTTT
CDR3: CASTLRTGHTEAFF

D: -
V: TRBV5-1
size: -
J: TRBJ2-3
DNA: TGCGCCAGCAGCTTCTCCCTAGCGACAGATACGCAGTATTTT
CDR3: CASSFSLATDTQYF

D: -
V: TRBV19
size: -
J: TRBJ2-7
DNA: TGTGCCAGTACCGCCGTGACAGCACCCTACGAGCAGTACTTC
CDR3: CASTAVTAPYEQYF

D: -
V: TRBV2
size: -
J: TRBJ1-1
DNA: TGTGCCAGCAGTCAAAACAGGGATCTCACTGAAGCTTTCTTT
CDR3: CASSQNRDLTEAFF

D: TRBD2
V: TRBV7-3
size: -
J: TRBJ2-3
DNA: TGTGCCAGCAGCCCGGGGGCTAGCGGGGAAGCGGGTACGCAGTATTTT
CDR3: CASSPGASGEAGTQYF

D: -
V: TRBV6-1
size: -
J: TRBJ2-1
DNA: TGTGCCAGCAGTGACGGGATCTCCTACAATGAGCAGTTCTTC
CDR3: CASSDGISYNEQFF